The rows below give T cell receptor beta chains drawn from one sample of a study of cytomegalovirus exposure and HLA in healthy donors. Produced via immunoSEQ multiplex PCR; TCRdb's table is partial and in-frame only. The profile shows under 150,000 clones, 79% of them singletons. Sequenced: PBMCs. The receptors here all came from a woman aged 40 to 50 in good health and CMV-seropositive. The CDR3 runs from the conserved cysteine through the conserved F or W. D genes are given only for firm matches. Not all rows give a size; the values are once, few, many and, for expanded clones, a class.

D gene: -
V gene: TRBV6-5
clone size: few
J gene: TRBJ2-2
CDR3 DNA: TGTGCCAGCAGTTACTTAAACGAGGGCGGGGAGCTGTTTTTT
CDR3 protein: CASSYLNEGGELFF

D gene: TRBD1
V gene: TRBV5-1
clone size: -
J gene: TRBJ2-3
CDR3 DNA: TGCGCCAGCAGCTTTATGACAGGGTTAGATACGCAGTATTTT
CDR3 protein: CASSFMTGLDTQYF

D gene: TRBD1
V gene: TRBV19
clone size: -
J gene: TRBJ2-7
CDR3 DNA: TGTGCCACCCGGGACAGGCGGTACGAGCAGTACTTC
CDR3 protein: CATRDRRYEQYF

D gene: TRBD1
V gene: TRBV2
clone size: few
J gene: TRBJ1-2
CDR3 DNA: TGTGCCAGCAGACCCAGGGGACAGGGGTTCTATGGCTACACCTTC
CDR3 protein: CASRPRGQGFYGYTF

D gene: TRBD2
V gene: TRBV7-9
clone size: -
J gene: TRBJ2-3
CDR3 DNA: TGTGCCAGCAGCTGGGGACTAGTTCCAGATACGCAGTATTTT
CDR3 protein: CASSWGLVPDTQYF

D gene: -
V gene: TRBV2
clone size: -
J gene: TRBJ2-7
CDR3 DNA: TGTGCCAGCAGTGAGTACAGTATCTACGAGCAGTACTTC
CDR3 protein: CASSEYSIYEQYF

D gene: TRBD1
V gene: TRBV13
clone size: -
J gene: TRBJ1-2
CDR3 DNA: TGTGCCAGCAGCTTACAGGGGACAGCCTCAAACTATGGCTACACCTTC
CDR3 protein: CASSLQGTASNYGYTF

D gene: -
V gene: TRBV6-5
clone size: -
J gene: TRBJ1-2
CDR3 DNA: TGTGCCAGCAGTGTGACAGCTAACTATGGCTACACCTTC
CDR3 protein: CASSVTANYGYTF

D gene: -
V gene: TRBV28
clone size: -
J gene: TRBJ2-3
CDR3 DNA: TGTGCCAGCAGTTTTATAGATACGCAGTATTTT
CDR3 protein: CASSFIDTQYF

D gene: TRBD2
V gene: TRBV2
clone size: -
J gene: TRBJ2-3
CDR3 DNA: TGTGCCAGCACCTACGCGGGGGGCACAGATACGCAGTATTTT
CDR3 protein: CASTYAGGTDTQYF

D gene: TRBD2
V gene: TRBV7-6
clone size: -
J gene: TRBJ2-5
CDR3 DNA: TGTGCCAGCAGCAGGACTAGCGGGGGGGCCTGGGAGACCCAGTACTTC
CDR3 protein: CASSRTSGGAWETQYF

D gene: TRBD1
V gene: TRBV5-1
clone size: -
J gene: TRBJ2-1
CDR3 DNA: TGCGCCAGCAGCTTGGGAGGAATGAGGGGGCAAAATGAGCAGTTCTTC
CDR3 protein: CASSLGGMRGQNEQFF

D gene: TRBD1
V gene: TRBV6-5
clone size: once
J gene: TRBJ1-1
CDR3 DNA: TGTGCCAGCAGTGACTGGGACAGGGGACTCGAGGAAGCTTTCTTT
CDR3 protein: CASSDWDRGLEEAFF

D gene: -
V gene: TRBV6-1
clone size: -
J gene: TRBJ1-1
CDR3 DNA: TGTGCCAGCAGGTACGGAGAGAACACTGAAGCTTTCTTT
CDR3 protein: CASRYGENTEAFF

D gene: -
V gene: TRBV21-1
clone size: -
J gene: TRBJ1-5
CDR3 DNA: TGTGCCAGTGGAGCCGGGGGGGACAGGGTTGGTCAGCCCCAGCATTTT
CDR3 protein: CASGAGGDRVGQPQHF

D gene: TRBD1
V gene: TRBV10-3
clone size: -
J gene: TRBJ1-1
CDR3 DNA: TGTGCCACGACCCGGACAGGGGGTATTATGAACACTGAAGCTTTCTTT
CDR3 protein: CATTRTGGIMNTEAFF

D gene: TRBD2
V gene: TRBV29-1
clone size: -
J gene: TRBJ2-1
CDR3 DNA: TGCAGCCCACGGACTAGCGGTTCTGAGCAGTTCTTC
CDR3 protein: CSPRTSGSEQFF

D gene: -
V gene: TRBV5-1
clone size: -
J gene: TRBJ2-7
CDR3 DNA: TGCGCCAGCAGCCCGAGGGCGACAGGCTCCTACGAGCAGTACTTC
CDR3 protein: CASSPRATGSYEQYF